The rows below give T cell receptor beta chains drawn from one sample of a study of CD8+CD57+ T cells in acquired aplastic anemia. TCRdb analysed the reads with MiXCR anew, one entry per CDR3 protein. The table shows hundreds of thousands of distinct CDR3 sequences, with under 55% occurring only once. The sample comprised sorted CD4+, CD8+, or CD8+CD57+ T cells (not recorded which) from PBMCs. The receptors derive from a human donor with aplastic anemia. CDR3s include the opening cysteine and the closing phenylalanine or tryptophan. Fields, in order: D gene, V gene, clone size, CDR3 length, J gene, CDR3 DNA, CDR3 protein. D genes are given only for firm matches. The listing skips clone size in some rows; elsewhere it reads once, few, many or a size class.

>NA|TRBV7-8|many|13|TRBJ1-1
TGTGCCAGCAGCGCTGGCGGGTACACTGAAGCTTTCTTT
CASSAGGYTEAFF
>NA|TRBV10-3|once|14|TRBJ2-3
TGTGCCATCAGTGAGTCGAGGGCTTCAGATACGCAGTATTTT
CAISESRASDTQYF
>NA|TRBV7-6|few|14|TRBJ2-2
TGTGCCAGCAGCTTAGCGGGGCGGACCGGGGAGCTGTTTTTT
CASSLAGRTGELFF
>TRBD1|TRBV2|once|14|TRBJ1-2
TGTGCCAGCAGTGACGTACAGGGGGCGAATGGCTACACCTTC
CASSDVQGANGYTF
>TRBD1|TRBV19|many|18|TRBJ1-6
TGTGCCAGTAGTCCCTCCGTGACAGGGATGACCTATAATTCACCCCTCCACTTT
CASSPSVTGMTYNSPLHF
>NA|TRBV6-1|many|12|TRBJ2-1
TGTGCCGCGCGACTTGAGTCCAATGAGCAGTTCTTC
CAARLESNEQFF
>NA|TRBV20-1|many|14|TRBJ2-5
TGCAGTGCTAGCAAGGGGATCGCCCAAGAGACCCAGTACTTC
CSASKGIAQETQYF
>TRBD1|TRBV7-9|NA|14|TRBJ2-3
TGTGCCAGCAGCACCGGGACAGGGGCAGATACGCAGTATTTT
CASSTGTGADTQYF
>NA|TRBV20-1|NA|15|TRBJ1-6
TGCAGTGCTAGAGATAACCCGGGCAACTATTCACCCCTCCACTTT
CSARDNPGNYSPLHF
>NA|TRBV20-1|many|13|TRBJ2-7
TGCAGTGCCCCGATCCGGGGATCCTACGAGCAGTACTTC
CSAPIRGSYEQYF
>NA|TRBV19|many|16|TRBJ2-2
TGTGCCAGTAGTATAGGCACGGGAATAAACACCGGGGAGCTGTTTTTT
CASSIGTGINTGELFF
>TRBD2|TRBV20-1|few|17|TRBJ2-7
TGCAGTGCTAGAGCCCTAGGGACTAGCGGGGGGGCCTACGAGCAGTACTTC
CSARALGTSGGAYEQYF
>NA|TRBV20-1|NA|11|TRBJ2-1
TGCAGTGCTAGAGATCTTAATGAGCAGTTCTTC
CSARDLNEQFF
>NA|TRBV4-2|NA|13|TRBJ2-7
TGTGCCAGCAGCCAAGAGGTCGATTACGAGCAGTACTTC
CASSQEVDYEQYF
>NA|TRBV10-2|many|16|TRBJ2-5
TGCGCCAGCAGGGTGGGCGGCGGGGTAAAACAAGAGACCCAGTACTTC
CASRVGGGVKQETQYF
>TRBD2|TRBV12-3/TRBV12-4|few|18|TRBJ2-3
TGTGCCAGCATGGGACTAGCGGGAGCCCGCCTCCTCACGAATACGCAGTATTTT
CASMGLAGARLLTNTQYF
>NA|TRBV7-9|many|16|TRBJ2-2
TGTGCCAGCAGCAGGCCGGGACCTTCGGGCACCGGGGAGCTGTTTTTT
CASSRPGPSGTGELFF
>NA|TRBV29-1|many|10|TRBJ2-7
TGCAGCGTCGTGATATACGAGCAGTACTTC
CSVVIYEQYF
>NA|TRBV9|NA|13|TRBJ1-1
TGTGCCAGCAAGCCGACAGGGAACACTGAAGCTTTCTTT
CASKPTGNTEAFF
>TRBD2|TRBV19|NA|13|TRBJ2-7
TGTGCCAGTAGTATAACAGCGGGATACGAGCAGTACTTC
CASSITAGYEQYF
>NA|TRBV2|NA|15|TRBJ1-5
TGTGCCAGCAGTGGTGGCAGAAATAGCAATCAGCCCCAGCATTTT
CASSGGRNSNQPQHF
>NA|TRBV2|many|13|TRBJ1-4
TGTGCCAGCAGACAGGACATCAATGAAAAACTGTTTTTT
CASRQDINEKLFF
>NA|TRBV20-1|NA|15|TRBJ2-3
TGCAGTGCTAGAGAACCCCAGGGTCGCACTGATACGCAGTATTTT
CSAREPQGRTDTQYF
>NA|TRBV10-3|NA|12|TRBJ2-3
TGTGCCATCATGGACAGCACAGATACGCAGTATTTT
CAIMDSTDTQYF
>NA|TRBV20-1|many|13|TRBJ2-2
TGCAGTGCTATCGACGCGAACACCGGGGAGCTGTTTTTT
CSAIDANTGELFF
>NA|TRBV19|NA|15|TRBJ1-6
TGTGCCAGTAGTCAACAGGGAGGTATGAATTCACCCCTCCACTTT
CASSQQGGMNSPLHF
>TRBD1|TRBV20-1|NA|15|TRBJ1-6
TGCAGTGCAGACCACCGACAGGGCGGGCAATCAGCCCTCCACTTT
CSADHRQGGQSALHF
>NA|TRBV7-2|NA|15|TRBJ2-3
TGTGCCAGCAGCTTATCGGCTCCCCCCACAGATACGCAGTATTTT
CASSLSAPPTDTQYF